This T cell receptor (beta chain) derives from a study of T-cell reconstitution after alpha-beta-depleted transplantation in children. Germline assignment: CDR1 GTSNPN and CDR2 SVGIG (reference sequence). The CDR3 sequence is 13 residues long. The V gene lost 1 base and the J gene lost 2 bases, with 8 bases spanning the gap. A TCRbeta library incorporating unique molecular identifiers was prepared. TCRdb passed the PCR reads through MiXCR, listing each CDR3 protein once. This sample carries approximately 240,000 distinct CDR3 sequences, approximately 9% of them seen once, and the ten largest clones take approximately 5.9%.

The receptor was isolated from a human donor who donated a stem cell graft to a child with acute lymphoblastic leukemia. The rearrangement uses TRBV30 and TRBJ1-2; no clear D. The sequenced sample was PBMCs from the stem cell graft donor, obtained from the stem cell graft. The CDR3 DNA follows: TGTGCCTGGAGTGGAGGCCAAAACTATGGCTACACCTTC. It is translated as CAWSGGQNYGYTF.